A selection of T cell receptor beta chains follows, all from one sample in a study of blood T cell repertoires in COVID-19. Here immunoSEQ multiplex PCR was the method, and the copy in TCRdb shows in-frame clones only, minus some. The table lists 200,000 to 250,000 clones, about 86% of them singletons. Sequenced: peripheral blood. The receptor source for this set is a man older than 75 with acute or convalescent COVID-19. CDR3s include the opening cysteine and the closing phenylalanine or tryptophan. Each record gives: D gene, J gene, V gene, clone size, CDR3 DNA, CDR3 protein. The D gene is left open where the match is weak. Where a row states a size, it is once, few, many or the class of an expanded clone; other rows omit it.

D: TRBD2; J: TRBJ2-5; V: TRBV11-1; size: .; DNA: TGTGCCAGCAGCAATACGGGGGGGGAGACCCAGTACTTC; CDR3: CASSNTGGETQYF
D: TRBD1; J: TRBJ2-2; V: TRBV5-1; size: once; DNA: TGCGCCAGCAGCCCTCGGACAGGGAACACCGGGGAGCTGTTTTTT; CDR3: CASSPRTGNTGELFF
D: TRBD1; J: TRBJ2-5; V: TRBV7-2; size: few; DNA: TGTGCCAGCAGCTCACGACAGGGACCCTCGCAAGAGACCCAGTACTTC; CDR3: CASSSRQGPSQETQYF
D: .; J: TRBJ1-4; V: TRBV4-1; size: .; DNA: TGCGCCAGCAGCCAAGATTCAGGGTCGAATGAAAAACTGTTTTTT; CDR3: CASSQDSGSNEKLFF
D: .; J: TRBJ1-3; V: TRBV18; size: .; DNA: TGTGCCAGCTCACCTGGTGGGGGACAAGCTGGAAACACCATATATTTT; CDR3: CASSPGGGQAGNTIYF
D: TRBD1; J: TRBJ1-1; V: TRBV7-2; size: few; DNA: TGTGCCAGCAAGGACAGGCGGAACACTGAAGCTTTCTTT; CDR3: CASKDRRNTEAFF
D: TRBD1; J: TRBJ1-2; V: TRBV4-2; size: .; DNA: TGTGCCAGCAGCGACAGGGTCTTTGGTGGCTACACCTTC; CDR3: CASSDRVFGGYTF
D: TRBD2; J: TRBJ2-1; V: TRBV6-2/TRBV6-3; size: few; DNA: TGTGCCAGCAGTTTTCTAGCGGGGGGACTATACAATGAGCAGTTCTTC; CDR3: CASSFLAGGLYNEQFF
D: .; J: TRBJ2-7; V: TRBV6-6; size: .; DNA: TGTGCCAGCAGTTACGTGGGGGGTGTTGGCTACGAGCAGTACTTC; CDR3: CASSYVGGVGYEQYF
D: .; J: TRBJ1-1; V: TRBV29-1; size: .; DNA: TGCAGCGCCCGACTAAACACTGAAGCTTTCTTT; CDR3: CSARLNTEAFF
D: TRBD2; J: TRBJ2-7; V: TRBV19; size: once; DNA: TGTGCCAGTAGTATAGATCCCCGGACTAGCGAATTCTACGAGCAGTACTTC; CDR3: CASSIDPRTSEFYEQYF
D: TRBD2; J: TRBJ2-1; V: TRBV7-2; size: .; DNA: TGTGCCAGCAGCTTACTATTTGTGGGAGGGACTAGCGGAGCCAATGAGCAGTTCTTC; CDR3: CASSLLFVGGTSGANEQFF
D: .; J: TRBJ1-2; V: TRBV6-1; size: .; DNA: TGTGCCAGCAGTGAAGGTGTGGGTCGGGGGTATGGCTACACCTTC; CDR3: CASSEGVGRGYGYTF
D: .; J: TRBJ2-5; V: TRBV5-1; size: .; DNA: TGCGCCAGCAGCTTGCTGATACAGGGTCAAGAGACCCAGTACTTC; CDR3: CASSLLIQGQETQYF
D: TRBD1; J: TRBJ1-1; V: TRBV7-9; size: few; DNA: TGTGCCAGCAGCTTAAGAGGGGGCGCGGGGCCGTTTGAAGCTTTCTTT; CDR3: CASSLRGGAGPFEAFF
D: .; J: TRBJ2-1; V: TRBV3-1/TRBV3-2; size: .; DNA: TGTGCCAGCAGCCAAGATGAGCGGCCCTCTTACAATGAGCAGTTCTTC; CDR3: CASSQDERPSYNEQFF
D: TRBD2; J: TRBJ2-2; V: TRBV9; size: .; DNA: TGTGCCAGCAGCACCCAAAGCGGGGGGGCCACCGGGGAGCTGTTTTTT; CDR3: CASSTQSGGATGELFF
D: .; J: TRBJ2-1; V: TRBV7-2; size: once; DNA: TGTGCCAGCAGCTTCGCTAGCCCCTACAATGAGCAGTTCTTC; CDR3: CASSFASPYNEQFF
D: .; J: TRBJ2-2; V: TRBV7-2; size: .; DNA: TGTGCCAGCAGCTCCCAAGGGGTCAGCACCGGGGAGCTGTTTTTT; CDR3: CASSSQGVSTGELFF
D: .; J: TRBJ1-1; V: TRBV18; size: once; DNA: TGTGCCAGCTCACCTGGGCCCACTGAAGCTTTCTTT; CDR3: CASSPGPTEAFF
D: .; J: TRBJ2-7; V: TRBV12-1; size: .; DNA: TGTGCCAGCAGCGACCTCGGACTAGCGGGAGTAAATCCCGCCTACGAGCAGTACTTC; CDR3: CASSDLGLAGVNPAYEQYF
D: .; J: TRBJ2-7; V: TRBV11-2; size: .; DNA: TGTGCCAGCAGCCAATTCTACGAGCAGTACTTC; CDR3: CASSQFYEQYF
D: TRBD2; J: TRBJ2-1; V: TRBV15; size: .; DNA: TGTGCCACCAGCAGAGGTGGACTAGGGCACAATGAGCAGTTCTTC; CDR3: CATSRGGLGHNEQFF
D: TRBD1; J: TRBJ2-7; V: TRBV7-2; size: once; DNA: TGTGCCAGCAGCTCAGGGACAGGGCAAGGAGAGCAGTACTTC; CDR3: CASSSGTGQGEQYF
D: TRBD1; J: TRBJ2-5; V: TRBV19; size: .; DNA: TGTGCCAGTAGCCAAACAGGGGCTCAAGAGACCCAGTACTTC; CDR3: CASSQTGAQETQYF
D: TRBD1; J: TRBJ2-7; V: TRBV5-1; size: .; DNA: TGCGCCAGCAGCTTGACAGGACAGGGGTCATCGGGGATATACGAGCAGTACTTC; CDR3: CASSLTGQGSSGIYEQYF
D: .; J: TRBJ1-1; V: TRBV5-6; size: .; DNA: TGTGCCAGCAGCTTATTTTCGACTGTCAGCACTGAAGCTTTCTTT; CDR3: CASSLFSTVSTEAFF
D: .; J: TRBJ1-3; V: TRBV9; size: .; DNA: TGTGCCAGCAGCGTAGTGGGGGACAACTCTGGAAACACCATATATTTT; CDR3: CASSVVGDNSGNTIYF
D: TRBD2; J: TRBJ2-3; V: TRBV5-1; size: .; DNA: TGCGCCAGCAGCTTGATAGCGGGGGCCAAAGATACGCAGTATTTT; CDR3: CASSLIAGAKDTQYF
D: TRBD1; J: TRBJ1-1; V: TRBV18; size: .; DNA: TGTGCCAGCTCACCACGGACAGGCGGGAACACTGAAGCTTTCTTT; CDR3: CASSPRTGGNTEAFF
D: TRBD2; J: TRBJ2-1; V: TRBV3-1/TRBV3-2; size: .; DNA: TGTGCCAGCAGCCAGGCGGGAGTTTACAATGAGCAGTTCTTC; CDR3: CASSQAGVYNEQFF
D: TRBD1; J: TRBJ2-7; V: TRBV6-5; size: once; DNA: TGTGCCAGCAGACGGGGACAGGGGGCGCAGTACGAGCAGTACTTC; CDR3: CASRRGQGAQYEQYF
D: TRBD1; J: TRBJ2-5; V: TRBV15; size: .; DNA: TGTGCCACCCTTATCCCGACAGGGGGCGCCGATGGGACCCAGTACTTC; CDR3: CATLIPTGGADGTQYF
D: .; J: TRBJ2-7; V: TRBV6-1; size: few; DNA: TGTGCCAGCAGTGAATGGGAGACCTACGAGCAGTACTTC; CDR3: CASSEWETYEQYF
D: .; J: TRBJ1-4; V: TRBV2; size: .; DNA: TGTGCCAGCAGTGCGGACAGCCCTCGGACTAATGAAAAACTGTTTTTT; CDR3: CASSADSPRTNEKLFF
D: .; J: TRBJ1-6; V: TRBV11-2; size: .; DNA: TGTGCCAGCAGTCGTTCGCCCGCAATTGGCTCACCCCTCCACTTT; CDR3: CASSRSPAIGSPLHF
D: TRBD1; J: TRBJ1-2; V: TRBV19; size: .; DNA: TGTGCCAGTAGTATTTCTGGGACAGGGTGGGACGGCTACACCTTC; CDR3: CASSISGTGWDGYTF
D: TRBD2; J: TRBJ2-2; V: TRBV7-2; size: .; DNA: TGTGCCAGCAGCCCCCGGGGGGGGGCGACCGGGGAGCTGTTTTTT; CDR3: CASSPRGGATGELFF
D: .; J: TRBJ1-2; V: TRBV5-4; size: .; DNA: TGTGCCAGCAGCGCCGACAGGTATGGCTACACCTTC; CDR3: CASSADRYGYTF
D: TRBD1; J: TRBJ1-4; V: TRBV2; size: few; DNA: TGTGCCTCCTCAAAGGACAGGGGCTACGAAAAACTGTTTTTT; CDR3: CASSKDRGYEKLFF
D: .; J: TRBJ2-5; V: TRBV15; size: .; DNA: TGTGCCACCAGCAGAGATTCCGGGGAGACCCAGTACTTC; CDR3: CATSRDSGETQYF
D: .; J: TRBJ2-7; V: TRBV7-9; size: .; DNA: TGTGCCAGCAGCTTAGCGTTGGGGGGTAGGTCCTACGAGCAGTACTTC; CDR3: CASSLALGGRSYEQYF
D: TRBD2; J: TRBJ2-3; V: TRBV3-1/TRBV3-2; size: .; DNA: TGTGCCAGCAGCCAAGATCCTGGCGGGAGTAGGAATACGCAGTATTTT; CDR3: CASSQDPGGSRNTQYF
D: .; J: TRBJ2-5; V: TRBV2; size: .; DNA: TGTGCCAGCAGCCAGAGGGCAGAGACCCAGTACTTC; CDR3: CASSQRAETQYF
D: .; J: TRBJ1-1; V: TRBV6-1; size: .; DNA: TGTGCCAGCAGTGACACAGGGACTGAAGCTTTCTTT; CDR3: CASSDTGTEAFF
D: TRBD1; J: TRBJ2-5; V: TRBV7-9; size: .; DNA: TGTGCCAGCAGCTCACCGGGACAGGGGGAGACCCAGTACTTC; CDR3: CASSSPGQGETQYF
D: TRBD1; J: TRBJ1-4; V: TRBV5-5; size: .; DNA: TGTGCCAGCAGCGTCTCAGACAGGGATAATGAAAAACTGTTTTTT; CDR3: CASSVSDRDNEKLFF
D: .; J: TRBJ1-5; V: TRBV19; size: .; DNA: TGTGCCAGTAGCCTATATGATCAGCCCCAGCATTTT; CDR3: CASSLYDQPQHF
D: TRBD2; J: TRBJ2-7; V: TRBV19; size: .; DNA: TGTGCCAGTAGCGGGGGGACCTACGAGCAGTACTTC; CDR3: CASSGGTYEQYF
D: .; J: TRBJ1-3; V: TRBV7-9; size: .; DNA: TGTGCCAGCAGCCTGAGCTCTGGAAACACCATATATTTT; CDR3: CASSLSSGNTIYF
D: .; J: TRBJ2-1; V: TRBV11-3; size: .; DNA: TGTGCCAGCAGCCTGACGGGTAGCCATGAGCAGTTCTTC; CDR3: CASSLTGSHEQFF
D: .; J: TRBJ2-2; V: TRBV11-2; size: .; DNA: TGTGCCAGCAGCTCCCCGACTACATCCCCCGGGGAGCTGTTTTTT; CDR3: CASSSPTTSPGELFF